This T cell receptor (beta chain) was profiled in a study of preoperative IRX-2 immunotherapy in early breast cancer. TCRdb's copy holds only in-frame clones and misses some; the assay was immunoSEQ multiplex PCR. The repertoire holds 30,000 or so clones, with 70% to 85% as singletons. The sample's treatment: preoperative locoregional IRX-2 cytokine immunotherapy. Preoperative locoregional IRX-2 cytokine immunotherapy was tested in the phase Ib source study. V was clipped by 0 bases and J by 4 bases, with 17 bases between them. Germline loops: CDR1 SGHRS, CDR2 YFSETQ. This CDR3 region has 17 residues.

J is TRBJ1-5 and V is TRBV5-1, with a possible D match to TRBD1 (5 bases). The TCR sequence derives from a human donor with breast cancer. The material was obtained from a patient treated with IRX-2 immunotherapy. The CDR3 here is CASSLEGPGAGNQPQHF. CDR3 nucleotide sequence: TGCGCCAGCAGCTTGGAGGGACCGGGAGCAGGGAATCAGCCCCAGCATTTT.